This is a list of T cell receptor beta chains from one sample in a study of STAT3 mutations in large granular lymphocyte leukemia. Method: immunoSEQ multiplex PCR; TCRdb's copy keeps in-frame clones and lacks some. The sample has 2,000 to 3,000 clones; 25% to 40% are singletons. What was sequenced was PBMCs. The receptor source for this set is a human donor with T large granular lymphocyte leukemia. Some clones in this sample may be carry-over from other donors' samples. CDR3s leave out the opening cysteine and the closing phenylalanine or tryptophan.

CDR3 length | J gene | V gene | CDR3 protein
11 | TRBJ1-1 | TRBV2 | ASSEDRTTEAF
14 | TRBJ1-6 | TRBV30 | AWGYAGARIYSPLH
9 | TRBJ2-7 | TRBV30 | AWSGGVEQY
12 | TRBJ1-5 | TRBV6-5 | ASSNLGIHQPQH
10 | TRBJ1-4 | TRBV10-2 | ASSEFGQSGF
15 | TRBJ1-1 | TRBV29-1 | SVEGAHEGALSTEAF
12 | TRBJ2-7 | TRBV5-6 | ASSGGQPPYEQY
10 | TRBJ2-7 | TRBV9 | ASSGLTTRQY
15 | TRBJ2-1 | TRBV28 | ASRVSPPGLGGNEQF
12 | TRBJ2-1 | TRBV30 | AWSVVAGRVEQF
14 | TRBJ2-7 | TRBV5-1 | ASSSAGTSGNPEQY
13 | TRBJ1-2 | TRBV7-9 | ASSFMDGRIYGYT
13 | TRBJ2-7 | TRBV5-1 | ASSSLAGASYEQY
12 | TRBJ2-5 | TRBV14 | ASRAAAWQETQY
14 | TRBJ2-7 | TRBV5-4 | ASSLGGGTGDYEQY
13 | TRBJ2-7 | TRBV6-5 | ASTFSGILVDEQY
12 | TRBJ2-1 | TRBV15 | ATSSGSGRNEQF
11 | TRBJ1-2 | TRBV5-6 | ASSRDRGNGYT
14 | TRBJ2-7 | TRBV7-2 | ASSLDGSGLRNEQY
13 | TRBJ2-5 | TRBV4-3 | ASSHTTGVEETQY
10 | TRBJ2-7 | TRBV29-1 | SARQGAGEQY
16 | TRBJ2-3 | TRBV9 | ASSVPLAGDGSTDTQY
10 | TRBJ2-7 | TRBV7-9 | ASSLDYAEQY
11 | TRBJ2-7 | TRBV7-9 | ASSRDGTYEQY
11 | TRBJ1-2 | TRBV5-6 | ASNTGVGSHYT
13 | TRBJ1-1 | TRBV4-2 | ASSQLSTGNTEAF
14 | TRBJ2-7 | TRBV5-4 | ASSSDGTILSYEQY
12 | TRBJ2-7 | TRBV5-1 | ASSSPGQGDEQY
11 | TRBJ1-6 | TRBV13 | ASSSTGRSPLH